This T cell receptor beta chain is drawn from a study of blood T cell repertoires in COVID-19. As for the study in general: The study drew acute and convalescent COVID-19 samples from the United States, Italy and Spain. In each case, the material was cDNA or gDNA derived from T cells, B-cell-depleted T cells, or PBMCs.

V trimming: 3 bases; J trimming: 0 bases; junction bases outside the gene matches: 5. Looked up from germline, CDR1 is MNHNS and CDR2 is SASEGT. This CDR3 is built from 16 residues. Original methodology: By means of reference gene primer amplification, nucleated cell counts were estimated. This table comes from immunoSEQ multiplex PCR, and its TCRdb copy is limited to in-frame clones, with some not included. For V, J and clone size, that table is used; D and trimming come from the DNA. The sample includes 150,000 to 200,000 clones, under 90% of them seen just once. This clone was detected only a few times.

Specimen: peripheral blood. The TCR originated in an elderly woman with acute or convalescent COVID-19. This rearrangement joins TRBV6-1 to TRBJ1-3, with 7 bases matching TRBD1. CDR3 sequence: CASSEGQLASGNTIYF. The CDR3 DNA is TGTGCCAGCAGTGAGGGACAGTTGGCCTCTGGAAACACCATATATTTT.